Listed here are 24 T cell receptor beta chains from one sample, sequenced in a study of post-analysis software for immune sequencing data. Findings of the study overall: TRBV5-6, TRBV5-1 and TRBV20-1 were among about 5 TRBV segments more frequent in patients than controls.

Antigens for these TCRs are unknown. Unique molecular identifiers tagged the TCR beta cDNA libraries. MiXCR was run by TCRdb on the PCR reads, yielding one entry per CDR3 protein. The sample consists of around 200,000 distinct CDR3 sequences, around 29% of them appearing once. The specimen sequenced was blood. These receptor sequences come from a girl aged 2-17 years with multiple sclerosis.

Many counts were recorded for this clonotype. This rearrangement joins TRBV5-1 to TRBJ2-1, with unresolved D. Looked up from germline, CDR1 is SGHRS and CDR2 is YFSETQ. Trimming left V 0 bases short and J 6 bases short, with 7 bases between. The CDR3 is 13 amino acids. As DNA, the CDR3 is TGCGCCAGCAGCTTGGACTTCTTCAATGAGCAGTTCTTC. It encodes CASSLDFFNEQFF.

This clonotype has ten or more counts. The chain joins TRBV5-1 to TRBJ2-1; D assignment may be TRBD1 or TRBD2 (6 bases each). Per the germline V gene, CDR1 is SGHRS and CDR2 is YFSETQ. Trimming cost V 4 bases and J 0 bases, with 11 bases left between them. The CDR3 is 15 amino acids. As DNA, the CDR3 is TGCGCCAGCAGCACCGGAGGGGGCTCCTACAATGAGCAGTTCTTC. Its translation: CASSTGGGSYNEQFF. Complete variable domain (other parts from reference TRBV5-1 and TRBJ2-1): KAGVTQTPRYLIKTRGQQVTLSCSPISGHRSVSWYQQTPGQGLQFLFEYFSETQRNKGNFPGRFSGRQFSNSRSEMNVSTLELGDSALYLCASSTGGGSYNEQFFGPGTRLTVL.

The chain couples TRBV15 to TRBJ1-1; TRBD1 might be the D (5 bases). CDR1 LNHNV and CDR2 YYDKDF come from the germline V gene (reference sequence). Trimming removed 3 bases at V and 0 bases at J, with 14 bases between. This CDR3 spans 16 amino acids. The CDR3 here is CATSSKKGLVNTEAFF. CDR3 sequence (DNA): TGTGCCACCAGCAGCAAAAAGGGACTAGTGAACACTGAAGCTTTCTTT. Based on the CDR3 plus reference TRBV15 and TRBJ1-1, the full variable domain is DAMVIQNPRYQVTQFGKPVTLSCSQTLNHNVMYWYQQKSSQAPKLLFHYYDKDFNNEADTPDNFQSRRPNTSFCFLDIRSPGLGDTAMYLCATSSKKGLVNTEAFFGQGTRLTVV.

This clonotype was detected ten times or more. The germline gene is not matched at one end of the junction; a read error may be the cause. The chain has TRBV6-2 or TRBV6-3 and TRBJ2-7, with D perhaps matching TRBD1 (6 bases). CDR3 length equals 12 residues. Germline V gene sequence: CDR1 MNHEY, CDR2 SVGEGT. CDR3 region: CASRMDSYGQYF. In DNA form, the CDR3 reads TGTGCCAGCAGGATGGACAGCTACGGGCAGTACTTC.

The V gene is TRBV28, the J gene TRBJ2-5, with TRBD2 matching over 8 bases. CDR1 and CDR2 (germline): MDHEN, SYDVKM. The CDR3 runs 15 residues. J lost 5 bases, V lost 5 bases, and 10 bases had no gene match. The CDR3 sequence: CASSPTMPGGETQYF. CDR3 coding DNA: TGTGCCAGCAGTCCTACCATGCCGGGAGGGGAGACCCAGTACTTC.

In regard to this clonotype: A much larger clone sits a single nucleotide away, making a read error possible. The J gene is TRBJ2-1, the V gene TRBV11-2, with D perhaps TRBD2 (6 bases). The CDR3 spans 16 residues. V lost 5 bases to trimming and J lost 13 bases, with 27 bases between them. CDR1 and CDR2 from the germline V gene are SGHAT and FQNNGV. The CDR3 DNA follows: TGTGCCAGCAGCCCCGTGGGGGGACTGACGAAAGAGACCCAGTTCTTC. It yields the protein CASSPVGGLTKETQFF.

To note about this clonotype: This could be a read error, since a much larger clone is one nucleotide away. DNA of the CDR3: TGCGCCAGCAGCGACTCGCGGGCAGTGCAGACCCAGTACTTC. Amino acid sequence: CASSDSRAVQTQYF. The chain carries TRBV5-1 and TRBJ2-5, with a weak D call TRBD2 (5 bases). CDR1 is SGHRS and CDR2 is YFSETQ in the germline V gene. The V end lost 4 bases, the J end lost 6 bases, and 16 bases lay between the germline ends. This CDR3 spans 14 amino acids.

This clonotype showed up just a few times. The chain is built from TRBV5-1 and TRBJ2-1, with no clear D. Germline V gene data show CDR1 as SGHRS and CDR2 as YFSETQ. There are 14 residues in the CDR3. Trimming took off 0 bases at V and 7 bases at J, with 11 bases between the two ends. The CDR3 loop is CASSLGESGNEQFF. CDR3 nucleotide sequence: TGCGCCAGCAGCTTGGGGGAATCTGGGAATGAGCAGTTCTTC.

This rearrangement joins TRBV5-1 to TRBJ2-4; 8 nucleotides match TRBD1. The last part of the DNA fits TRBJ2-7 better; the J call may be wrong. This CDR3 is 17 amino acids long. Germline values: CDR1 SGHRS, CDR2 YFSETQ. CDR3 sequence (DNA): TGCGCCAGCAGCTTGTTAAAGGCCAGGACAGGGACCTACGAGCAGTACTTC. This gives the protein CASSLLKARTGTYEQYF.

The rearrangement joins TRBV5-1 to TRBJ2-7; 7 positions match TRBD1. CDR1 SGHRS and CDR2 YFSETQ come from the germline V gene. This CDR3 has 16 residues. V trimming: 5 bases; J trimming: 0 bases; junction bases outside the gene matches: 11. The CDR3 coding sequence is TGCGCCAGCAGGGACGACAGGGAAATCTCCTCCTACGAGCAGTACTTC. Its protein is CASRDDREISSYEQYF.

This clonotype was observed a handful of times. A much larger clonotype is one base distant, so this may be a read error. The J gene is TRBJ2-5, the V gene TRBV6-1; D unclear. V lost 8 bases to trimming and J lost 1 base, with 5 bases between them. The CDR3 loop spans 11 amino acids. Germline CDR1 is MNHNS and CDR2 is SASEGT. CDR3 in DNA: TGTGCCAGCGCAGCCCAAGAGACCCAGTACTTC. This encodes CASAAQETQYF.

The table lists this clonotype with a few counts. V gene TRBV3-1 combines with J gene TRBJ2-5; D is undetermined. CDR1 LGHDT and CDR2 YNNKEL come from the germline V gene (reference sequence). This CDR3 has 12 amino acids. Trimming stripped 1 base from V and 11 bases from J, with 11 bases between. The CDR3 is CASSQAVGWQYF. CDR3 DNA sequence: TGTGCCAGCAGCCAAGCCGTGGGGTGGCAGTACTTC.

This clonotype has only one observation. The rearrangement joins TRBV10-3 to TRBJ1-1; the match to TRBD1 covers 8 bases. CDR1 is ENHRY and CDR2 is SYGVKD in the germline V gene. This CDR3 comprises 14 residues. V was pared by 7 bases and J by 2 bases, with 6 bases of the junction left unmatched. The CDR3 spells CAITKTGDNTEAFF. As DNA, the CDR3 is TGTGCCATCACCAAGACAGGGGATAACACTGAAGCTTTCTTT.

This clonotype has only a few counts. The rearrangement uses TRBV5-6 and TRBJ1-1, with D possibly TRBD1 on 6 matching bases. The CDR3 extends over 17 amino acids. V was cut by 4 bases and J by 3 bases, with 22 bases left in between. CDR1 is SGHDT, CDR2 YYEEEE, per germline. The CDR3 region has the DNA TGTGCCAGCAGCCATACAGGGAGATGGATGTTGGACACTGAAGCTTTCTTT. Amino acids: CASSHTGRWMLDTEAFF.

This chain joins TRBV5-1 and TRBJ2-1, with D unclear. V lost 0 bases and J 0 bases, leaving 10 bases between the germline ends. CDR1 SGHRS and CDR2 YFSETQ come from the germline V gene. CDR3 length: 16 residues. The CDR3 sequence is CASSLERGVSYNEQFF. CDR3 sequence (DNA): TGCGCCAGCAGCTTGGAAAGAGGCGTCTCCTACAATGAGCAGTTCTTC.

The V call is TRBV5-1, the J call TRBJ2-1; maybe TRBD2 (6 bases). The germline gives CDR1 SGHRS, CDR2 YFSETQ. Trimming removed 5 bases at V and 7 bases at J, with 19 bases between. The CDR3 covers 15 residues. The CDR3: CASRGGPQVGNEQFF. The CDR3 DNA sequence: TGCGCCAGCAGGGGGGGACCTCAGGTGGGGAATGAGCAGTTCTTC. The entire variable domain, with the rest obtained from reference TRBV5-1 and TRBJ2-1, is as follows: KAGVTQTPRYLIKTRGQQVTLSCSPISGHRSVSWYQQTPGQGLQFLFEYFSETQRNKGNFPGRFSGRQFSNSRSEMNVSTLELGDSALYLCASRGGPQVGNEQFFGPGTRLTVL.

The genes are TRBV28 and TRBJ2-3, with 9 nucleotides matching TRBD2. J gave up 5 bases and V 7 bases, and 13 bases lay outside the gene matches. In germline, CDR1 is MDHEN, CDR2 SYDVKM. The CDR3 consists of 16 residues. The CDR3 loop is CASKPPSGITQDTQYF. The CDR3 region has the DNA TGTGCCAGCAAGCCTCCTAGCGGGATCACGCAAGATACGCAGTATTTT.

DNA for the CDR3: TGTGCCAGCAGCTTGAGGCAGGGGGTGACTGAAGCTTTCTTT. Amino acids: CASSLRQGVTEAFF. The genes are TRBV7-9 and TRBJ1-1; 7 nucleotides agree with TRBD1. V was pared by 3 bases and J by 5 bases, with 6 bases of the junction left unmatched. The CDR3 sequence is 14 residues long. Germline V CDR1 and CDR2: SEHNR, FQNEAQ (reference sequence).

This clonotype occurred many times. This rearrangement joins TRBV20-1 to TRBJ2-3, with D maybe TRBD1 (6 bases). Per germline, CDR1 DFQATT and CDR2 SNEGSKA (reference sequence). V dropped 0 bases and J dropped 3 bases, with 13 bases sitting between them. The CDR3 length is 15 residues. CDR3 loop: CSARDPLGTTDTQYF. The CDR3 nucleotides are TGCAGTGCTAGAGACCCACTTGGGACAACAGATACGCAGTATTTT.

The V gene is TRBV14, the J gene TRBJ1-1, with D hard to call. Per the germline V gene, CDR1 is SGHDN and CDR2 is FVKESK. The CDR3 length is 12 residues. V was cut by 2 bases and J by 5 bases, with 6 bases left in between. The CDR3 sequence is CASSQLGTEAFF. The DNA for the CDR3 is TGTGCCAGCAGCCAACTTGGTACTGAAGCTTTCTTT.

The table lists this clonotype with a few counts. The CDR3: CSARGGQGAGDEQYF. In nucleotides, the CDR3 is TGCAGTGCTAGAGGCGGTCAAGGGGCGGGAGACGAGCAGTACTTC. This chain connects TRBV20-1 to TRBJ2-7, with 7 bases aligning to TRBD2. Germline CDR1 is DFQATT and CDR2 is SNEGSKA (reference sequence). The trim removed 1 base at V and 5 bases at J, leaving 11 bases unmatched. CDR3 length equals 15 residues.

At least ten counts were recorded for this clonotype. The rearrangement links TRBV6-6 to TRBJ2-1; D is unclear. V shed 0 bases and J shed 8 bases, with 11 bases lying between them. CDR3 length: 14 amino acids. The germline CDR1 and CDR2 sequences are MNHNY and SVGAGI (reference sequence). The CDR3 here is CASSYSISGDEQFF. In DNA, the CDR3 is TGTGCCAGCAGTTACTCGATTTCCGGCGATGAGCAGTTCTTC.

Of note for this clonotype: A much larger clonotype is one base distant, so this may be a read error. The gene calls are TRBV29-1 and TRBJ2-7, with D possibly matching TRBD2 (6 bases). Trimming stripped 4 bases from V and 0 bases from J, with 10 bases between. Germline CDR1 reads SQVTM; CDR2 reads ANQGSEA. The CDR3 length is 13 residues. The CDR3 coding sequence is TGCAGCGTTGCCGGGGGAGCCTCCTACGAGCAGTACTTC. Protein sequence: CSVAGGASYEQYF.

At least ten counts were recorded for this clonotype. CDR3 amino acids: CAISGLEGGQETQYF. The CDR3 DNA follows: TGTGCCATCAGTGGACTCGAGGGGGGCCAAGAGACCCAGTACTTC. The genes are TRBV10-3 and TRBJ2-5; D is perhaps TRBD1 or TRBD2 (6 bases each). V was trimmed by 4 bases and J by 1 base, leaving 13 bases between them. CDR1 is ENHRY and CDR2 is SYGVKD in the germline V gene. The CDR3 has 15 amino acids.